Below, 9 T cell receptor beta chains from the same sample are listed, as sequenced in a study of shared clonotypes between healthy human individuals. The protocol was immunoSEQ multiplex PCR, while the TCRdb copy is restricted to in-frame clones and leaves out a portion. This sample has approximately 97,000 clones, with roughly two thirds found just once. The sequencing sample was made of memory CD8+ T cells sorted from blood. Regarding subset: CD45RO+ cells pooled with CCR7-negative TemRA cells. The receptors derive from a man aged 25 to 40 in good health.

This chain uses TRBV28 with TRBJ2-3, with 12 bases that match TRBD2. J lost 0 bases, V lost 7 bases, and 11 bases had no gene match. This CDR3 spans 18 amino acids. Germline CDR1 MDHEN, CDR2 SYDVKM. The CDR3 is CASNLRTSGTYSTDTQYF. The CDR3 bases are TGTGCCAGCAATCTCCGGACTAGCGGGACGTACAGCACAGATACGCAGTATTTT. The variable domain in full, with the rest retrieved from reference TRBV28 and TRBJ2-3, is DVKVTQSSRYLVKRTGEKVFLECVQDMDHENMFWYRQDPGLGLRLIYFSYDVKMKEKGDIPEGYSVSREKKERFSLILESASTNQTSMYLCASNLRTSGTYSTDTQYFGPGTRLTVL.

The J gene is TRBJ2-3, the V gene TRBV29-1; possibly TRBD2 for D (6 bases). This CDR3 contains 14 residues. The V gene's germline CDR1 is SQVTM and CDR2 ANQGSEA. V was cut by 2 bases and J by 0 bases, with 9 bases left in between. For the CDR3, the DNA is TGCAGCGTTGAACCTAGCGTCAGCACAGATACGCAGTATTTT. Protein: CSVEPSVSTDTQYF.

V usage is TRBV10-3 and J usage is TRBJ2-2; D may be TRBD1 (8 bases). This CDR3 contains 13 residues. Trimming removed 6 bases from V and 5 bases from J, with 10 bases in between. Germline V gives CDR1 ENHRY, CDR2 SYGVKD. The DNA of the CDR3 is TGTGCCATCAGACAGGGGGGGACCGGGGAGCTGTTTTTT. As protein: CAIRQGGTGELFF.

This clone was seen only once. The chain couples TRBV19 to TRBJ2-1, with 10 bases identical to TRBD2. Trimming cost V 7 bases and J 5 bases; bases outside gene matches: 5. The CDR3 sequence is 14 residues long. Germline CDR1 LNHDA, CDR2 SQIVND (reference sequence). The CDR3 reads CASNLLAGDNEQFF. The CDR3 nucleotides are TGTGCCAGTAACTTGCTAGCGGGGGACAATGAGCAGTTCTTC.

CDR3 in DNA: TGTGCCAGCAGCTCCCGGGACTCTTCCTACGAGCAGTACTTC. Protein sequence: CASSSRDSSYEQYF. The chain employs TRBV7-9 and TRBJ2-7; D may be TRBD2 (6 bases). The CDR3 totals 14 residues. CDR1 and CDR2 (germline): SEHNR, FQNEAQ (reference sequence). Trimming cost V 4 bases and J 1 base, with 11 bases left between them.

The DNA for the CDR3 is TGTGCCAGCAGGAGGACAGGGTCGTACCAAGAGACCCAGTACTTC. Translation: CASRRTGSYQETQYF. The J gene is TRBJ2-5, the V gene TRBV6-5; 8 positions agree with TRBD1. The V gene end was trimmed by 6 bases and the J gene end by 0 bases; junction bases not matched to a gene: 6. The CDR3 has 15 residues. The V gene's germline CDR1 is MNHEY and CDR2 SVGAGI.

The chain couples TRBV19 to TRBJ2-1; no firm D call. V was clipped by 5 bases and J by 3 bases, with 20 bases between them. This CDR3 is 17 amino acids long. The germline CDR1 and CDR2 sequences are LNHDA and SQIVND (reference sequence). The CDR3, as DNA: TGTGCCAGTAGTCTAGGATTTTTAGGCAGGAGCTACAATGAGCAGTTCTTC. This encodes CASSLGFLGRSYNEQFF.

This chain connects TRBV7-9 to TRBJ2-3; 13 bases match TRBD2. Germline V gene sequence: CDR1 SEHNR, CDR2 FQNEAQ (reference sequence). V lost 5 bases, J lost 0 bases, and 8 bases stayed unmatched. The CDR3 has 18 residues. The CDR3 loop is CASSQGLAGWESTDTQYF. The CDR3 region has the DNA TGTGCCAGCAGCCAGGGACTAGCGGGATGGGAGAGCACAGATACGCAGTATTTT.

The chain is built from TRBV27 and TRBJ2-5; tentatively, D is TRBD2 (6 bases). The CDR3 sequence is 13 residues long. CDR1 is MNHEY and CDR2 is SMNVEV in the germline V gene (reference sequence). V lost 1 base and J lost 4, with 7 bases in between. CDR3 protein: CASSLYGGETQYF. The CDR3 coding sequence is TGTGCCAGCAGTTTATACGGGGGAGAGACCCAGTACTTC.